The sequence of this T cell receptor (beta chain) was determined in a study of blood T cell repertoires in COVID-19. Study as a whole: The study drew acute and convalescent COVID-19 samples from the United States, Italy and Spain. PBMCs, B-cell-depleted T cells, or T cells were the source of the cDNA or gDNA that made up the material.

Measured with immunoSEQ multiplex PCR; TCRdb has only the in-frame clones, and not every one. The data show under 150,000 clones, with about 83% seen just once and 9.7% held by the top ten. The CDR3 runs to 14 residues. After removal of 1 base from V and 0 bases from J, the junction contained 0 bases not matched to a gene. CDR1 SGHAT and CDR2 FQNNGV come from the germline V gene. What was sequenced was peripheral blood. The TCR was taken from a man aged 40-49 years with active or convalescent COVID-19. The V and J genes are TRBV11-2 and TRBJ2-7; 7 bases are a match to TRBD1. CDR3 nucleotide sequence: TGTGCCAGCAGCTTAGGGACAGGCTCCTACGAGCAGTACTTC. Its protein product is CASSLGTGSYEQYF.